These 30 T cell receptor beta chains share one sample of origin, sequenced in a study of blood T cell repertoires in COVID-19. Assay used: immunoSEQ multiplex PCR; TCRdb lists only in-frame clones, some missing. Of about 300,000 clones in the sample, around 90% were seen once. Sample: PBMCs or T cells enriched from blood (not recorded which). These TCRs come from a woman between 18 and 30 years old with acute COVID-19.

As for this clone: Other DNA variants within this sample encode the same CDR3. J is TRBJ2-3 and V is TRBV11-3; 11 bases line up with TRBD1. Germline trimming cut 3 bases from V and 3 bases from J; bases unmatched to any gene: 2. CDR1 is SGHNT and CDR2 is YENEEA in the germline V gene. The CDR3 totals 15 residues. CDR3 sequence (DNA): TGTGCCAGCAGCTTCGGGACAGGGGGAACAGATACGCAGTATTTT. This sequence encodes CASSFGTGGTDTQYF. Together with reference TRBV11-3 and TRBJ2-3, the CDR3 gives the full variable domain: EAGVVQSPRYKIIEKKQPVAFWCNPISGHNTLYWYLQNLGQGPELLIRYENEEAVDDSQLPKDRFSAERLKGVDSTLKIQPAELGDSAVYLCASSFGTGGTDTQYFGPGTRLTVL.

This chain uses TRBV27 with TRBJ1-1; TRBD1 agrees at 11 bases. There are 15 residues in the CDR3. J gave up 4 bases and V 8 bases, and 9 bases lay outside the gene matches. Germline CDR1 and CDR2: MNHEY and SMNVEV (reference sequence). CDR3 coding DNA: TGTGCCAGCGCTCGGGACAGGGGGGCCGGCACTGAAGCTTTCTTT. Protein sequence: CASARDRGAGTEAFF.

This chain joins TRBV7-9 and TRBJ2-3; TRBD2 matches at 11 bases. The CDR3 consists of 16 residues. Germline V gives CDR1 SEHNR, CDR2 FQNEAQ (reference sequence). The V segment lost 2 bases and the J segment 2 bases; nucleotides outside the gene matches: 3. CDR3 in amino acids: CASSLRLAGPTDTQYF. The CDR3 DNA reads as TGTGCCAGCAGCTTAAGACTAGCGGGACCCACAGATACGCAGTATTTT.

This clone showed up just once. This chain connects TRBV7-3 to TRBJ2-5; a weak D match, TRBD2 (7 bases). This CDR3 region has 15 residues. V dropped 5 bases and J dropped 4 bases, with 17 bases sitting between them. Germline CDR1 and CDR2: SGHTA and FQGTGA. The CDR3 loop is CASSPRGGRIETQYF. Here the CDR3 DNA reads TGTGCCAGCAGCCCCAGGGGAGGGCGGATAGAGACCCAGTACTTC.

This chain links TRBV7-9 with TRBJ2-2; TRBD2 agrees at 11 bases. CDR1 is SEHNR and CDR2 is FQNEAQ in the germline V gene (reference sequence). The CDR3 has 17 amino acids. Trimming removed 1 base from V and 1 base from J; junction bases left unmatched: 2. CDR3 coding DNA: TGTGCCAGCAGCTTAGGAGGACTAGCGGGGAACACCGGGGAGCTGTTTTTT. Protein sequence: CASSLGGLAGNTGELFF.

The chain carries TRBV5-1 and TRBJ2-7, with D hard to call. The germline V and J ends were trimmed by 0 bases and 6 bases, with 19 bases remaining between them. Germline CDR1 SGHRS, CDR2 YFSETQ. CDR3 length: 16 residues. The CDR3 protein is CASSLEVMAGKIEQYF. The CDR3 DNA sequence: TGCGCCAGCAGCTTGGAGGTTATGGCAGGAAAAATCGAGCAGTACTTC.

The chain couples TRBV28 to TRBJ2-7; the match to TRBD2 covers 8 bases. The CDR3 covers 15 residues. Germline lookup yields CDR1 MDHEN and CDR2 SYDVKM. Trimming at V came to 3 bases and at J to 0 bases, leaving 4 bases not matched to a gene. In nucleotides, the CDR3 is TGTGCCAGCAGTTTGGTTACTAGCGGCTCCTACGAGCAGTACTTC. Its protein product is CASSLVTSGSYEQYF.

The chain is built from TRBV23-1 and TRBJ1-5; unclear D gene. TRBV23-1 is marked as an open reading frame, function uncertain. V gave up 10 bases and J gave up 4 bases, with 17 bases separating them. The CDR3 extends over 14 amino acids. The CDR3 nucleotides are TGCGCCACCGCTTGGGCGGGAAGGAATCAGCCCCAGCATTTT. Residues: CATAWAGRNQPQHF.

The chain joins TRBV3-1 (or the pseudogene TRBV3-2) to TRBJ2-2, with D perhaps matching TRBD2 (5 bases). Germline V gene sequence: CDR1 LGHDT, CDR2 YNNKEL (reference sequence). V lost 3 bases, J lost 1 base, and 12 bases lay in between. This CDR3 has 16 amino acids. DNA of the CDR3: TGTGCCAGCAGCCAGCGAAACACTAGGAACACCGGGGAGCTGTTTTTT. It codes for CASSQRNTRNTGELFF.

This clone was recorded once. This chain joins TRBV28 and TRBJ2-1, with TRBD2 identical over 10 bases. The CDR3 sequence is 15 residues long. Germline V CDR1 and CDR2: MDHEN, SYDVKM. The V gene end was trimmed by 6 bases and the J gene end by 7 bases; junction bases not matched to a gene: 9. In DNA form, the CDR3 reads TGTGCCAGCAGCTGGGCTAGCGGGAGTTTTAATGAGCAGTTCTTC. Translated, it gives CASSWASGSFNEQFF.

The chain combines TRBV9 with TRBJ2-7; D possibly corresponds to TRBD2 (5 bases). Germline CDR1 reads SGDLS; CDR2 reads YYNGEE. CDR3 length equals 17 residues. The germline V and J ends were trimmed by 0 bases and 0 bases, with 16 bases remaining between them. In nucleotides, the CDR3 is TGTGCCAGCAGCGTAGATGCACGAGCGGCCAGCTCCTACGAGCAGTACTTC. Amino acids: CASSVDARAASSYEQYF.

The V gene is TRBV5-1, the J gene TRBJ1-1; possible D gene TRBD1, 5 bases. V was clipped by 3 bases and J by 2 bases, with 8 bases between them. Germline CDR1 and CDR2: SGHRS and YFSETQ. The CDR3 runs to 13 residues. The CDR3 DNA follows: TGCGCCAGCAGCTCGACAGACAACACTGAAGCTTTCTTT. The encoded protein is CASSSTDNTEAFF.

This clone appeared once. The chain uses TRBV19 and TRBJ2-1; no firm D call. V lost 7 bases and J 8 bases, leaving 24 bases between the germline ends. This CDR3 is built from 16 residues. Germline V gene data show CDR1 as LNHDA and CDR2 as SQIVND (reference sequence). CDR3 sequence: CASTLEAYSLSDEQFF. The CDR3, as DNA: TGTGCCAGTACCCTGGAAGCCTATAGCCTCTCGGATGAGCAGTTCTTC.

The chain links TRBV19 to TRBJ2-7, with TRBD2 matching 8 bases. The CDR3 runs to 14 residues. Germline V gives CDR1 LNHDA, CDR2 SQIVND (reference sequence). The J segment lost 3 bases and the V segment lost 2 bases, leaving 3 bases of the junction unmatched. The CDR3 is CASSIREGFYEQYF. DNA of the CDR3: TGTGCCAGTAGTATACGGGAGGGGTTCTACGAGCAGTACTTC.

V gene TRBV5-8 combines with J gene TRBJ2-5, with D possibly being TRBD1 (7 bases). V was cut by 3 bases and J by 5 bases, with 11 bases left in between. The CDR3 totals 13 residues. CDR1 and CDR2 (germline): SGHTS, YDEGEE. The CDR3 region is CASSWDSGETQYF. Here the CDR3 DNA reads TGTGCCAGCAGCTGGGACAGCGGGGAGACCCAGTACTTC. The variable domain in full, completed from reference TRBV5-8 and TRBJ2-5, reads EAGVTQSPTHLIKTRGQQATLRCSPISGHTSVYWYQQALGLGLQFLLWYDEGEERNRGNFPPRFSGRQFPNYSSELNVNALELEDSALYLCASSWDSGETQYFGPGTRLLVL.

V usage is TRBV9 and J usage is TRBJ2-1, with TRBD2 identical over 9 bases. V shed 0 bases and J 5 bases; nucleotides not matched to a gene: 15. Germline V gene sequence: CDR1 SGDLS, CDR2 YYNGEE. The CDR3 length is 19 residues. Here the CDR3 reads CASSVVPIAGEFPNNEQFF. The CDR3 nucleotides read TGTGCCAGCAGCGTAGTACCGATAGCGGGAGAATTTCCTAACAATGAGCAGTTCTTC.

This chain uses TRBV28 with TRBJ2-5, with D possibly being TRBD2 (6 bases). Germline V gene lookup returns CDR1 MDHEN and CDR2 SYDVKM. The V end was cut by 5 bases, the J end by 3 bases, with 13 bases between. The CDR3 spans 14 residues. This CDR3 is CASSVAGGKETQYF. The CDR3 DNA is TGTGCCAGCAGTGTCGCCGGGGGAAAAGAGACCCAGTACTTC.

This chain uses TRBV7-2 with TRBJ2-4, with D maybe TRBD1 (6 bases). Germline V lookup: CDR1 SGHTA, CDR2 FQGNSA. Trimming left V 5 bases short and J 0 bases short, with 14 bases between. The CDR3 is 16 amino acids. CDR3 residues: CASSPGGGEAKNIQYF. As DNA, the CDR3 is TGTGCCAGCAGCCCGGGTGGGGGCGAAGCCAAAAACATTCAGTACTTC.

This chain uses TRBV2 with TRBJ1-3; 7 bases map to TRBD1. The CDR3 sequence is 15 residues long. The V segment lost 7 bases and the J segment 2 bases; nucleotides outside the gene matches: 8. Germline V gives CDR1 SNHLY, CDR2 FYNNEI. The CDR3: CASNIGTAAGNTIYF. In DNA, the CDR3 is TGTGCCAGCAACATAGGGACAGCGGCTGGAAACACCATATATTTT. The full variable domain, in which reference TRBV2 and TRBJ1-3 provide the parts outside the CDR3, is EPEVTQTPSHQVTQMGQEVILRCVPISNHLYFYWYRQILGQKVEFLVSFYNNEISEKSEIFDDQFSVERPDGSNFTLKIRSTKLEDSAMYFCASNIGTAAGNTIYFGEGSWLTVV.

The chain employs TRBV27 and TRBJ2-7; TRBD1 aligns across 8 bases. After removal of 7 bases from V and 7 bases from J, the junction contained 12 bases not matched to a gene. The CDR3 extends over 14 amino acids. CDR1 and CDR2 from the germline V gene are MNHEY and SMNVEV (reference sequence). CDR3 protein: CASTVTGVGGEQYF. The CDR3 DNA sequence: TGTGCCAGCACTGTGACAGGGGTAGGCGGGGAGCAGTACTTC.

The V gene is TRBV24-1, the J gene TRBJ1-1, with 8 bases lining up with TRBD1. This CDR3 is 14 amino acids long. From germline, CDR1 is KGHDR and CDR2 SFDVKD. The junction had 9 bases not matched to a gene; V was cut back by 4 bases and J by 9 bases. CDR3 region: CATSDPGQGDKAFF. The CDR3 DNA reads as TGTGCCACCAGTGACCCCGGACAGGGTGATAAAGCTTTCTTT.

CDR3 bases: TGTGCCAGCAACGGACAGGGGGATGGCTACACCTTC. Translation: CASNGQGDGYTF. J is TRBJ1-2 and V is TRBV3-1 (or the pseudogene TRBV3-2), with 10 bases aligning to TRBD1. Trimming at V came to 7 bases and at J to 6 bases, leaving 2 bases not matched to a gene. The V gene's germline CDR1 is LGHDT and CDR2 YNNKEL (reference sequence). This CDR3 spans 12 amino acids.

This clone was picked up one time. CDR3 DNA sequence: TGTGCCAGCAGCTTGAAACAGGGAGGGACTGAAGCTTTCTTT. Translation gives CASSLKQGGTEAFF. The chain has TRBV7-9 and TRBJ1-1, with D possibly matching TRBD1 (6 bases). The V and J ends lost 3 bases and 5 bases respectively, with 13 bases between them. The CDR3 length is 14 residues. CDR1 and CDR2 from the germline V gene are SEHNR and FQNEAQ (reference sequence). Full variable domain (remainder filled in from reference TRBV7-9 and TRBJ1-1): DTGVSQNPRHKITKRGQNVTFRCDPISEHNRLYWYRQTLGQGPEFLTYFQNEAQLEKSRLLSDRFSAERPKGSFSTLEIQRTEQGDSAMYLCASSLKQGGTEAFFGQGTRLTVV.

This chain uses TRBV12-3 or TRBV12-4 with TRBJ1-5, with D maybe TRBD1 (5 bases). Deletions cut 5 bases from V and 7 bases from J, with 12 bases between. This CDR3 spans 13 amino acids. The CDR3 nucleotides are TGTGCCAGCAGTCAGGACACCCTACAGCCCCAGCATTTT. Translating it yields CASSQDTLQPQHF.

The V and J genes are TRBV29-1 and TRBJ2-7; D gene ambiguous. The germline V and J ends were trimmed by 4 bases and 1 base, with 5 bases remaining between them. The CDR3 extends over 11 amino acids. Germline CDR1 and CDR2: SQVTM and ANQGSEA. Written as DNA, the CDR3 is TGCAGCGTTGGGGCTTCCTACGAGCAGTACTTC. Protein sequence: CSVGASYEQYF.

This chain links TRBV10-3 with TRBJ2-7; unclear D gene. Looked up from germline, CDR1 is ENHRY and CDR2 is SYGVKD. This CDR3 is 16 amino acids long. V was pared by 8 bases and J by 2 bases, with 22 bases between. The chain's CDR3 is CAIGRTNYNPTYEQYF. Here the CDR3 DNA reads TGTGCCATCGGGCGAACGAATTACAATCCAACCTACGAGCAGTACTTC.

This chain joins TRBV28 and TRBJ1-2, with a possible D match to TRBD1 (6 bases). The CDR3 spans 12 residues. Deletions cut 10 bases from V and 11 bases from J, with 20 bases between. Germline CDR1 MDHEN, CDR2 SYDVKM. The CDR3 nucleotides are TGTGCCACCCATATCAGGGGCGAGGGGTACACCTTC. Its translation: CATHIRGEGYTF.

This chain links TRBV30 with TRBJ2-2; tentative D call: TRBD1 (5 bases). The V end lost 4 bases, the J end lost 1 base, and 10 bases lay between the germline ends. The CDR3 extends over 14 amino acids. Germline assignment: CDR1 GTSNPN and CDR2 SVGIG (reference sequence). CDR3 region: CAWNKGRNTGELFF. CDR3 nucleotides: TGTGCCTGGAACAAGGGGCGGAACACCGGGGAGCTGTTTTTT.

This clone has just one count. The rearrangement uses TRBV5-4 and TRBJ2-3; D might be TRBD2 (5 bases). This CDR3 has 13 amino acids. Germline V gives CDR1 SGHNT, CDR2 YYREEE (reference sequence). Trimming stripped 9 bases from V and 4 bases from J, with 15 bases between. Here the CDR3 DNA reads TGTGCCACATCGCCCCCGAGGGCAGATACGCAGTATTTT. Translation: CATSPPRADTQYF.

V gene TRBV7-9 combines with J gene TRBJ1-3, with D uncertain. Germline V lookup: CDR1 SEHNR, CDR2 FQNEAQ (reference sequence). V was clipped by 3 bases and J by 2 bases, with 11 bases between them. The CDR3 consists of 15 residues. The CDR3 sequence: CASSLFSEAGNTIYF. CDR3 nucleotides: TGTGCCAGCAGCTTGTTCTCTGAGGCTGGAAACACCATATATTTT.